This record concerns one TCR beta chain sequence. These data belong to a study of blood T cell repertoires in COVID-19. Study details: Sample material is recorded as cDNA or gDNA derived from T cells, B-cell-depleted T cells, or PBMCs.

In the original processing: Reference gene primers were amplified, and this amplification served to estimate nucleated cell counts. Assay used: immunoSEQ multiplex PCR; TCRdb lists only in-frame clones, some missing. That table is the source of V, J and clone size, and D and trimming were worked out from the DNA. The profile shows around 60,000 clones, around 91% of them singletons. This CDR3 contains 15 residues. V shed 3 bases and J shed 0 bases, with 9 bases lying between them. Per germline, CDR1 MDHEN and CDR2 SYDVKM. The sequenced sample was peripheral blood. This sequence was found in a man aged 55 to 70 with active COVID-19. This chain links TRBV28 with TRBJ2-1; D unresolved. The CDR3, as DNA: TGTGCCAGCAGTTTTTACAGTAGCTCCTACAATGAGCAGTTCTTC. Translated: CASSFYSSSYNEQFF.